The 31 T cell receptor beta chains below were found in one sample sequenced in a study of OX40 agonist ivuxolimab in advanced cancers. Only in-frame clones appear in the TCRdb table, and some are missing; sequencing was by immunoSEQ multiplex PCR. The sample has 90,000 to 100,000 clones, less than 90% seen once. Specimen: CD4+ or CD8+ T cells sorted from blood, collected in a trial of the OX40 agonist ivuxolimab. All receptors derive from an adult with an advanced solid tumor such as melanoma, head and neck, liver or kidney cancer.

This chain joins TRBV4-2 and TRBJ1-6; 7 bases map to TRBD1. The CDR3 has 17 amino acids. Trimming took 4 bases from V and 7 from J; bases not matched to a gene: 13. Germline V CDR1 and CDR2: LGHNA, YNFKEQ. Written as DNA, the CDR3 is TGTGCCAGCAGCCTTTACGACAGGGCGGGGGGAAATTCACCCCTCCACTTT. Translating it yields CASSLYDRAGGNSPLHF.

This sequence joins TRBV19 and TRBJ1-2; tentative D call: TRBD1 (5 bases). Germline loops: CDR1 LNHDA, CDR2 SQIVND (reference sequence). V was trimmed by 7 bases and J by 2 bases, leaving 14 bases between them. The CDR3 contains 14 residues. The CDR3, as DNA: TGTGCCAGTAATCCGGACGGGGGAAACTATGGCTACACCTTC. Translating gives CASNPDGGNYGYTF.

J is TRBJ2-7 and V is TRBV5-1; the match to TRBD2 covers 7 bases. Germline V CDR1 and CDR2: SGHRS, YFSETQ. V shed 2 bases, J shed 4 bases, and the junction held 6 bases outside the gene matches. CDR3 length: 14 residues. CDR3 loop: CASSFAGETYEQYF. In DNA, the CDR3 is TGCGCCAGCAGCTTCGCGGGAGAGACGTACGAGCAGTACTTC.

This clone was recorded a few times. J is TRBJ1-1 and V is TRBV6-6, with D unresolved. This CDR3 spans 12 amino acids. V lost 2 bases, J lost 10 bases, and 11 bases lay in between. Germline-derived CDR1 and CDR2 are MNHNY and SVGAGI (reference sequence). As DNA, the CDR3 is TGTGCCAGCAGTTACAAGGACCCGGGAGCTTTCTTT. Protein product: CASSYKDPGAFF.

J is TRBJ2-1 and V is TRBV30; 11 nucleotides agree with TRBD2. The CDR3 has 15 residues. V shed 0 bases, J shed 5 bases, and the junction held 3 bases outside the gene matches. Germline values: CDR1 GTSNPN, CDR2 SVGIG (reference sequence). CDR3 bases: TGTGCCTGGAGTGTGGGGACTAGCGGCAACAATGAGCAGTTCTTC. Amino acids: CAWSVGTSGNNEQFF.

The gene calls are TRBV6-5 and TRBJ2-3, with D possibly being TRBD2 (6 bases). CDR3 size: 14 residues. In germline, CDR1 is MNHEY, CDR2 SVGAGI. Trimming stripped 0 bases from V and 7 bases from J, with 11 bases between. The CDR3 DNA is TGTGCCAGCAGTTACTCGCGGGACGGTCATACGCAGTATTTT. It is translated as CASSYSRDGHTQYF.

This chain joins TRBV11-2 and TRBJ2-1; no clear D. The V gene lost 5 bases and the J gene lost 10 bases, with 9 bases spanning the gap. The CDR3 sequence is 11 residues long. Germline V gene lookup returns CDR1 SGHAT and CDR2 FQNNGV. The chain's CDR3 is CASSPTSEQFF. The CDR3 DNA follows: TGTGCCAGCAGCCCGACGTCCGAGCAGTTCTTC.

The count of this clone is one. The V call is TRBV5-1, the J call TRBJ2-3; TRBD1 is a possible D gene (6 bases). The CDR3 is 16 residues long. CDR1 is SGHRS, CDR2 YFSETQ, per germline. Trimming removed 0 bases from V and 3 bases from J, with 14 bases in between. Here the CDR3 reads CASSLAAGAWTDTQYF. The CDR3 nucleotides are TGCGCCAGCAGCTTGGCCGCAGGGGCGTGGACAGATACGCAGTATTTT.

CDR3 loop: CAWSVRGRAASYNEQFF. DNA of the CDR3: TGTGCCTGGAGTGTCCGCGGGAGGGCCGCCTCCTACAATGAGCAGTTCTTC. This chain uses TRBV30 with TRBJ2-1; 9 bases are shared with TRBD2. Germline V gives CDR1 GTSNPN, CDR2 SVGIG (reference sequence). The CDR3 loop spans 17 amino acids. Germline trimming cut 0 bases from V and 0 bases from J; bases unmatched to any gene: 6.

Only one count was recorded for this clone. In the same sample, other DNA sequences code for this CDR3. The chain couples TRBV7-9 to TRBJ1-1; a possible D gene is TRBD1 (5 bases). With 5 bases removed from V and 1 base from J, the gap between germline ends came to 8 bases. There are 13 residues in the CDR3. Per the germline V gene, CDR1 is SEHNR and CDR2 is FQNEAQ (reference sequence). CDR3 sequence: CASSLQENTEAFF. The CDR3 bases are TGTGCCAGCAGCCTACAGGAGAACACTGAAGCTTTCTTT.

The J gene is TRBJ1-5, the V gene TRBV7-2; 9 nucleotides match TRBD1. Germline V lookup: CDR1 SGHTA, CDR2 FQGNSA. This CDR3 region has 14 residues. Germline trimming cut 4 bases from V and 5 bases from J; bases unmatched to any gene: 3. CDR3 residues: CASSSQGADQPQHF. The CDR3 DNA sequence: TGTGCCAGCAGCTCACAGGGGGCGGATCAGCCCCAGCATTTT.

By sample share, this clone is medium-sized. The V and J genes are TRBV5-1 and TRBJ2-4; D remains unclear. The CDR3 covers 16 residues. V gave up 4 bases and J gave up 1 base, with 15 bases separating them. From germline, CDR1 is SGHRS and CDR2 YFSETQ. The CDR3 protein is CASSPYSPWAKNIQYF. CDR3 bases: TGCGCCAGCAGCCCGTACTCGCCCTGGGCCAAAAACATTCAGTACTTC.

The V and J genes are TRBV5-1 and TRBJ2-1; 10 bases are a match to TRBD2. The trim removed 0 bases at V and 9 bases at J, leaving 12 bases unmatched. Germline CDR1 and CDR2: SGHRS and YFSETQ. The length of the CDR3 is 17 residues. CDR3 bases: TGCGCCAGCAGCTTGGGACCCCAGAGCGGGAGGGCCCTTGAGCAGTTCTTC. This gives the protein CASSLGPQSGRALEQFF.

This chain links TRBV4-1 with TRBJ2-7, with 8 bases matching TRBD1. Per the germline V gene, CDR1 is MGHRA and CDR2 is YSYEKL. With 5 bases clipped from V and 3 bases from J, the junction kept 9 bases outside the gene matches. The CDR3 covers 15 residues. This chain's CDR3 is CASSSPGTGDYEQYF. As DNA, the CDR3 is TGCGCCAGCAGCTCACCAGGGACAGGAGACTACGAGCAGTACTTC.

This clone has a single count. The chain uses TRBV28 and TRBJ1-1, with D unresolved. The V and J ends lost 6 bases and 3 bases respectively, with 11 bases between them. Germline-derived CDR1 and CDR2 are MDHEN and SYDVKM. The CDR3 has 13 residues. Written as DNA, the CDR3 is TGTGCCAGCAGCTCCGGGTCATACACTGAAGCTTTCTTT. Translation: CASSSGSYTEAFF.

The CDR3 DNA sequence: TGCGCCAGCAGCCCCGGATTGACTAGCGGGGGAAACTATGAGCAGTTCTTC. Translated: CASSPGLTSGGNYEQFF. V and J are TRBV4-3 and TRBJ2-1; 12 nucleotides align to TRBD2. There are 17 residues in the CDR3. The trim removed 4 bases at V and 8 bases at J, leaving 12 bases unmatched. Per germline, CDR1 LGHNA and CDR2 YSLEER.

V gene TRBV7-6 combines with J gene TRBJ2-1; 9 nucleotides agree with TRBD2. CDR1 and CDR2 from the germline V gene are SGHVS and FNYEAQ. Germline trimming cut 4 bases from V and 4 bases from J; bases unmatched to any gene: 8. CDR3 length: 16 residues. In DNA, the CDR3 is TGTGCCAGCAGCTCCGGGGCTAGCGGGACTTACAATGAGCAGTTCTTC. As protein: CASSSGASGTYNEQFF.

The rearrangement uses TRBV7-9 and TRBJ2-1; no definite D call. V was trimmed by 2 bases and J by 6 bases, leaving 11 bases between them. This CDR3 comprises 14 residues. Germline values: CDR1 SEHNR, CDR2 FQNEAQ (reference sequence). The CDR3 DNA reads as TGTGCCAGCAGCTTAACCCCCACCTCCAATGAGCAGTTCTTC. It yields the protein CASSLTPTSNEQFF.

The V call is TRBV19, the J call TRBJ2-7, with D possibly TRBD1 on 5 matching bases. CDR3 size: 13 residues. The germline gives CDR1 LNHDA, CDR2 SQIVND (reference sequence). Trimming cost V 3 bases and J 0 bases, with 6 bases left between them. The CDR3 is CASSMQGSYEQYF. The CDR3 nucleotides are TGTGCCAGTAGTATGCAGGGCTCCTACGAGCAGTACTTC.

This chain uses TRBV4-1 with TRBJ2-1; TRBD2 might be the D (6 bases). Trimming removed 0 bases at V and 4 bases at J, with 16 bases between. Germline V CDR1 and CDR2: MGHRA, YSYEKL. The CDR3 spans 17 residues. CDR3 loop: CASSQEGSLASYNEQFF. As DNA, the CDR3 is TGCGCCAGCAGCCAAGAGGGGAGTCTAGCGAGTTACAATGAGCAGTTCTTC.

The chain carries TRBV4-2 and TRBJ2-1, with 7 positions matching TRBD2. The CDR3 is 16 amino acids. CDR1 LGHNA and CDR2 YNFKEQ come from the germline V gene. V lost 1 base to trimming and J lost 3 bases; unmatched junction nucleotides: 6. This CDR3 is CASSQGGASGYNEQFF. The CDR3 nucleotides read TGTGCCAGCAGCCAAGGCGGGGCTAGCGGCTACAATGAGCAGTTCTTC.

In this sample, this clone turned up once. The chain uses TRBV28 and TRBJ1-1; TRBD1 matches 7 bases. This CDR3 region has 14 residues. Trimming cost V 6 bases and J 5 bases; bases outside gene matches: 9. Looked up from germline, CDR1 is MDHEN and CDR2 is SYDVKM. The CDR3 loop is CASSPGQLRTEAFF. CDR3 DNA sequence: TGTGCCAGCAGCCCGGGACAGCTGAGGACTGAAGCTTTCTTT.

The rearrangement links TRBV7-9 to TRBJ2-5; unclear D gene. Germline CDR1 reads SEHNR; CDR2 reads FQNEAQ (reference sequence). The V gene lost 1 base and the J gene lost 1 base, with 10 bases spanning the gap. The CDR3 consists of 15 residues. In DNA, the CDR3 is TGTGCCAGCAGCTTAGGGTCGGTGATCCAAGAGACCCAGTACTTC. It translates to CASSLGSVIQETQYF.

CDR3 residues: CASSLLGLNTEAFF. CDR3 nucleotide sequence: TGTGCCAGCAGTTTACTCGGGCTGAACACTGAAGCTTTCTTT. The V gene is TRBV27, the J gene TRBJ1-1, with unresolved D. The CDR3 has 14 residues. V lost 2 bases to trimming and J lost 0 bases, with 7 bases between them. Per the germline V gene, CDR1 is MNHEY and CDR2 is SMNVEV (reference sequence).

The rearrangement links TRBV18 to TRBJ1-2; 12 positions match TRBD1. This CDR3 is built from 16 residues. The V gene end was trimmed by 2 bases and the J gene end by 6 bases; junction bases not matched to a gene: 7. Germline V gives CDR1 KGHSH, CDR2 LQKENI. The CDR3 here is CASSPGTGGEVDGYTF. In nucleotides, the CDR3 is TGTGCCAGCTCACCAGGGACAGGGGGCGAAGTAGATGGCTACACCTTC.

The rearrangement joins TRBV5-8 to TRBJ1-2; D is possibly TRBD1 (6 bases). This CDR3 comprises 13 residues. The V end lost 3 bases, the J end lost 6 bases, and 12 bases lay between the germline ends. Germline loops: CDR1 SGHTS, CDR2 YDEGEE. The DNA for the CDR3 is TGTGCCAGCAGCTCCTTTGGGGGGCATGGCTACACCTTC. Amino acid sequence: CASSSFGGHGYTF.

J is TRBJ2-2 and V is TRBV6-1, with D possibly being TRBD1 (5 bases). The CDR3 sequence is 15 residues long. The germline V gene encodes CDR1 MNHNS and CDR2 SASEGT. Trimming took 2 bases from V and 8 from J, leaving 15 bases between them. This CDR3 reads CASSEMIRASGELFF. The CDR3 DNA is TGTGCCAGCAGTGAAATGATCAGGGCTTCAGGGGAGCTGTTTTTT.

This chain uses TRBV19 with TRBJ1-2, with 10 nucleotides matching TRBD1. This CDR3 is built from 16 residues. V gave up 7 bases and J gave up 1 base; unmatched junction bases: 9. Per the germline V gene, CDR1 is LNHDA and CDR2 is SQIVND (reference sequence). CDR3: CASTRTGGNINYGYTF. The CDR3 DNA sequence: TGTGCCAGTACCAGGACAGGGGGGAATATTAACTATGGCTACACCTTC.

The J gene is TRBJ2-7, the V gene TRBV2; weak D call: TRBD1 (6 bases). This CDR3 contains 15 residues. Per the germline V gene, CDR1 is SNHLY and CDR2 is FYNNEI. The V end lost 5 bases, the J end lost 4 bases, and 18 bases lay between the germline ends. This CDR3 is CASSYSGTLTYEQYF. In DNA form, the CDR3 reads TGTGCCAGCAGTTACTCCGGGACATTAACTTACGAGCAGTACTTC.

This clone occurred a few times. The J gene is TRBJ1-1, the V gene TRBV7-9, with D tentatively TRBD1 (6 bases). Between the trimmed V and J ends, which lost 10 bases and 0 bases, there was a span of 15 bases. CDR3 size: 14 residues. Germline lookup yields CDR1 SEHNR and CDR2 FQNEAQ (reference sequence). CDR3 residues: CATLPQGLNTEAFF. The CDR3 nucleotides read TGTGCCACACTTCCACAGGGATTGAACACTGAAGCTTTCTTT.

The chain joins TRBV6-6 to TRBJ1-2; D call uncertain. This CDR3 contains 15 residues. Germline CDR1 MNHNY, CDR2 SVGAGI (reference sequence). V gave up 4 bases and J gave up 2 bases, with 14 bases separating them. CDR3 in amino acids: CASSSRTDTNYGYTF. The CDR3 DNA reads TGTGCCAGCAGTTCCCGGACGGATACCAACTATGGCTACACCTTC.